This TCR beta chain originates from a study of TIL therapy for anti-PD-1-resistant metastatic lung cancer. Study in general: Median tumor mutation burden was under 1.9 mutations per megabase.

Sequencing used immunoSEQ v3. Each library reached some 2 million read pairs, or about 5-6.5 million at deep level. The data were produced by immunoSEQ multiplex PCR, yet TCRdb's version contains in-frame clones alone and is incomplete. The sample yields 45,000 to 60,000 clones, 65% to 80% seen once. This clone has more than one count but fewer than ten. The time point denotes: pre-treatment sample, taken before nivolumab and TIL therapy. V dropped 3 bases and J dropped 0 bases, with 14 bases sitting between them. The germline gives CDR1 KGHSH, CDR2 LQKENI. This CDR3 comprises 16 residues. The sample here was blood, taken at baseline. The receptor's source is a woman between 30 and 79 years old with non-small cell lung cancer. V gene TRBV18 combines with J gene TRBJ1-1, with D possibly TRBD1 on 6 matching bases. The CDR3 spells CASSPFGQRLNTEAFF. CDR3 DNA sequence: TGTGCCAGCTCACCCTTTGGACAGCGACTGAACACTGAAGCTTTCTTT.